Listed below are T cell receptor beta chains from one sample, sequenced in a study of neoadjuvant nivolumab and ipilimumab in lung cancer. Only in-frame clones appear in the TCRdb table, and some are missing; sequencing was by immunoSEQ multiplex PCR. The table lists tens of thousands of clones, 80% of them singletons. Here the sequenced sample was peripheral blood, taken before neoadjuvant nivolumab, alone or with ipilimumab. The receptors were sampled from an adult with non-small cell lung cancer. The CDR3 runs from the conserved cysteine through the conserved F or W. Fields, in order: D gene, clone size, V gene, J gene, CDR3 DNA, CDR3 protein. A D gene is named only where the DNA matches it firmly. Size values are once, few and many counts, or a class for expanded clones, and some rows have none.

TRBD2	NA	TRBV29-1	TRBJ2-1	TGCAGCGTCGAGCCGGGACTAAGCTCCTACAATGAGCAGTTCTTC	CSVEPGLSSYNEQFF
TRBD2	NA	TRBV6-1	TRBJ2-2	TGTGCCAGCAGTGAGTTTACGGGGGGAGACACCGGGGAGCTGTTTTTT	CASSEFTGGDTGELFF
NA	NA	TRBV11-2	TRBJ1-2	TGTGCCAGCAGCTTAGATAGGACCAACTATGGCTACACCTTC	CASSLDRTNYGYTF
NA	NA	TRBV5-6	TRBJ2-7	TGTGCCAGCAGCCCACGAACAACTGGATCCTACGAGCAGTACTTC	CASSPRTTGSYEQYF
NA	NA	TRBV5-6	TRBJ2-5	TGTGCCAGCAGCTTGTGGCAGCACCAAGAGACCCAGTACTTC	CASSLWQHQETQYF
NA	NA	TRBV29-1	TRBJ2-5	TGCAGCGTTACTGGGCAGGCGGTAAGCCAGACCCAGTACTTC	CSVTGQAVSQTQYF
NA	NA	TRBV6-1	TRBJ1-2	TGTGCCAGCAGTGAAGGGGGGGTCTATGGCTACACCTTC	CASSEGGVYGYTF
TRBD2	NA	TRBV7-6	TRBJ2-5	TGTGCCAGCAGTTCATTAGCGGGACCCCAAGAGACCCAGTACTTC	CASSSLAGPQETQYF
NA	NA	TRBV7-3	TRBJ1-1	TGTGCCAGCAGCTTAAAGGGGAAGGACACTGAAGCTTTCTTT	CASSLKGKDTEAFF
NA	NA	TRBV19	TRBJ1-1	TGTGCCAGTAGTATAGGTTGGTCTATGAACACTGAAGCTTTCTTT	CASSIGWSMNTEAFF
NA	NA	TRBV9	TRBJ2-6	TGTGCCAGCAGCCCCTCTGGGGCCAACGTCCTGACTTTC	CASSPSGANVLTF
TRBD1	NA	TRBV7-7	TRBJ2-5	TGTGCCAGCAGCTTAGAGACCGGGACAGGGTATACCGAGACCCAGTACTTC	CASSLETGTGYTETQYF
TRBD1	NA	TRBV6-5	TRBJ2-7	TGTGCCAGCAGTTATAAGGGACAGGGGGACGAGCAGTACTTC	CASSYKGQGDEQYF
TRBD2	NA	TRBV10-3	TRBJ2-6	TGTGCCATCAAAGAGGCGGGGGCTGGGGCCAACGTCCTGACTTTC	CAIKEAGAGANVLTF
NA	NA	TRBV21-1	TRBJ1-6	TGTGCCAGCAGCGTCCCGGCCGGGACAGGGCGCTCACCCCTCCACTTT	CASSVPAGTGRSPLHF
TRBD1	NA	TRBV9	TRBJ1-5	TGTGCCAGCAGCGCGACCGGGACAGGGTATCAGCCCCAGCATTTT	CASSATGTGYQPQHF
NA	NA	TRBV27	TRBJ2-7	TGTGCCAGCAGTTTAAGAGTCGAGCAGTACTTC	CASSLRVEQYF
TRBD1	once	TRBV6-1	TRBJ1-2	TGTGCCAGCAGTCTTGAGGGGGCGTATGGCTACACCTTC	CASSLEGAYGYTF
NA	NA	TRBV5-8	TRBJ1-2	TGTGCCAGCAGCTTGGGGCCAGGCCCCTATGGCTACACCTTC	CASSLGPGPYGYTF
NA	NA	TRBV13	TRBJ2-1	TGTGCCAGCAGCTTCAGACAGGACCAGAATGAGCAGTTCTTC	CASSFRQDQNEQFF
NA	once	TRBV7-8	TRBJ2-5	TGTGCCAGCAGCTTAGTTGGCGGGGTCCAAGAGACCCAGTACTTC	CASSLVGGVQETQYF
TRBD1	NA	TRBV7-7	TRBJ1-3	TGTGCCAGCAGGACGGGACAGGGGGTGCTTATTAGCTCTGGAAACACCATATATTTT	CASRTGQGVLISSGNTIYF
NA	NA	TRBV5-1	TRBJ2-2	TGCGCCAGCACCTCATCCGGTGGTGAAGCTGGGGAGCTGTTTTTT	CASTSSGGEAGELFF
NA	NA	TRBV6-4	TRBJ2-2	TGTGCCAGCAGTGAAGACGGGGGTGACACCGGGGAGCTGTTTTTT	CASSEDGGDTGELFF
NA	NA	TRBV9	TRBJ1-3	TGTGCCAGCAGCGTACTGGCAAACTCTGGAAACACCATATATTTT	CASSVLANSGNTIYF
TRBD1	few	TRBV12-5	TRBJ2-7	TGTGCTAGTGGCCAGACAGGGGGAGAGCAGTACTTC	CASGQTGGEQYF
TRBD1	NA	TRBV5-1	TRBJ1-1	TGCGCCAGCAGCTTTGGGACAGGGAACACTGAAGCTTTCTTT	CASSFGTGNTEAFF
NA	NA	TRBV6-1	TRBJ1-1	TGTGCCAGCAGTTCACAAGCGAACACTGAAGCTTTCTTT	CASSSQANTEAFF
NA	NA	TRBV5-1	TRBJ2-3	TGCGCCAGCAGCTTAAGCCCCGGGACGGTGGGGACAGATACGCAGTATTTT	CASSLSPGTVGTDTQYF
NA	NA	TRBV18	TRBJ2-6	TGTGCCAGCTCACTTTCCGGGGTCTCTGGGGCCAACGTCCTGACTTTC	CASSLSGVSGANVLTF
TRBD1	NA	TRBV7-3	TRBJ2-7	TGTGCCAGCAGCTTAAACCCGGGACAGGGGGACGAGCAGTACTTC	CASSLNPGQGDEQYF
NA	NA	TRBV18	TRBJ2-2	TGTGCCAGCTCCCCCCAGACAGGTCTTCTTGCGAACACCGGGGAGCTGTTTTTT	CASSPQTGLLANTGELFF
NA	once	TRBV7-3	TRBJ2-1	TGTGCCAGCAGCCCCACCAGCAGGGTATCCGACAATGAGCAGTTCTTC	CASSPTSRVSDNEQFF
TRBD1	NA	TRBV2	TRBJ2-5	TGTGCCAGCAGTGTACAAGGGGGCGCTGAGACCCAGTACTTC	CASSVQGGAETQYF
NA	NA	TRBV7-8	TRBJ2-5	TGTGCCAGCAGCTTAGTCGTTTACGGGGCCCAGTACTTC	CASSLVVYGAQYF
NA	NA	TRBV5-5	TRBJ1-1	TGTGCCAGCAGCCAAAACGTCGGACGGGCGAACACTGAAGCTTTCTTT	CASSQNVGRANTEAFF
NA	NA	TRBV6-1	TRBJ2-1	TGTGCCAGCACTGAGCGGCGGTCCTACAATGAGCAGTTCTTC	CASTERRSYNEQFF
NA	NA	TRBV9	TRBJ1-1	TGTGCCAGCAGCGTAGTGCCGAACACTGAAGCTTTCTTT	CASSVVPNTEAFF
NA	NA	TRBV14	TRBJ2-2	TGTGCCAGCAGCGTAATGGGGAACACCGGGGAGCTGTTTTTT	CASSVMGNTGELFF
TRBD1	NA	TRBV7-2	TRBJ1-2	TGTGCCAGCAGCTTAGATAGGACAGGGGCCGGTGGCTACACCTTC	CASSLDRTGAGGYTF
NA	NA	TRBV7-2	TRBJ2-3	TGTGCCAGCAGCTTCCGCAGGTCTAGCACAGATACGCAGTATTTT	CASSFRRSSTDTQYF
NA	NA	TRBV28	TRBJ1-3	TGTGCCAGTAATAACCCCACACCGGACACCATATATTTT	CASNNPTPDTIYF
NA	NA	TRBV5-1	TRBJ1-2	TGCGCCAGCAGCGCTTTATTGGGGGCGGATGGCTACACCTTC	CASSALLGADGYTF
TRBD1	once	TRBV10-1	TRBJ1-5	TGCGCCAGCACTGAGAGGAAAAAGGACAGGGAAGATACGGCAGTCCTTCGTCCCCAGCATTTT	CASTERKKDREDTAVLRPQHF
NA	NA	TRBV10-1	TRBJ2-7	TGCGCCAGCAGTGCAGTCACCTACGAGCAGTACTTC	CASSAVTYEQYF
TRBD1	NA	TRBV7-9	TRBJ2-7	TGTGCCAGCAGCTCCGGGACAGGTGGGGAAGAGCAGTACTTC	CASSSGTGGEEQYF
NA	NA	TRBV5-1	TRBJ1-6	TGCGCCAGCAGCTTGGATGGATCTCGGTCACCCCTCCACTTT	CASSLDGSRSPLHF
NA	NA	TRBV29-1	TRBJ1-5	TGCAGCGTAATTTTAGGAAGCAATCAGCCCCAGCATTTT	CSVILGSNQPQHF
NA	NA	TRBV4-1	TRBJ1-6	TGCGCCAGCAGCCAAGAAGTTACTAATTCACCCCTCCACTTT	CASSQEVTNSPLHF
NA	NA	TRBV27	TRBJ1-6	TGTGCCAGCAGAGAAAAGGGGAGCTCCTATAATTCACCCCTCCACTTT	CASREKGSSYNSPLHF
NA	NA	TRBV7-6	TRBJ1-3	TGTGCCAGCAGCTTAGTGGAGGGGCTCTCTGGAAACACCATATATTTT	CASSLVEGLSGNTIYF
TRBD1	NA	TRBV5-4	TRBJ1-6	TGTGCCAGCAGCCGGGGACAGGGGGAAGTTAGATCACCCCTCCACTTT	CASSRGQGEVRSPLHF
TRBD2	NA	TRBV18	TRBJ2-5	TGTGCCAGCTCACCACTAGCGGGGGGGCAAGAGACCCAGTACTTC	CASSPLAGGQETQYF